A single sample gave rise to the 11 T cell receptor beta chains below, sequenced in a study of cytomegalovirus exposure and HLA in healthy donors. 60 Vbeta and 13 Jbeta primers were used in PCR. Data came from immunoSEQ multiplex PCR; TCRdb stores just in-frame clones and leaves some out. Its table lists over 80,000 clones. The sequenced sample consisted of PBMCs. Receptors were obtained from a girl under 18 in good health and CMV-seropositive.

The chain is built from TRBV10-3 and TRBJ1-2, with TRBD1 as a possible D gene (6 bases). The CDR3 covers 17 residues. CDR1 and CDR2 (germline): ENHRY, SYGVKD. The V end lost 4 bases, the J end lost 4 bases, and 22 bases lay between the germline ends. CDR3 amino acids: CAISVNREKLTPYGYTF. In DNA, the CDR3 is TGTGCCATCAGTGTAAACAGGGAAAAACTCACACCCTATGGCTACACCTTC.

The gene calls are TRBV18 and TRBJ2-2; no firm D call. The CDR3 is made up of 13 amino acids. Trimming removed 4 bases from V and 1 base from J, with 4 bases in between. Germline values: CDR1 KGHSH, CDR2 LQKENI. CDR3 amino acids: CASSRQNTGELFF. As DNA, the CDR3 is TGTGCCAGCTCACGACAGAACACCGGGGAGCTGTTTTTT.

The chain recombines TRBV6-5 with TRBJ1-1; TRBD1 matches at 10 bases. This CDR3 region has 15 residues. J gave up 3 bases and V 6 bases, and 7 bases lay outside the gene matches. Germline V gene lookup returns CDR1 MNHEY and CDR2 SVGAGI. This CDR3 is CASSLTGGAYTEAFF. The DNA for the CDR3 is TGTGCCAGCAGCTTGACAGGGGGCGCGTACACTGAAGCTTTCTTT.

J is TRBJ2-3 and V is TRBV19; 8 bases match TRBD2. This CDR3 is built from 17 residues. The ends lost 0 bases at V and 3 bases at J; junction bases unmatched: 8. Germline values: CDR1 LNHDA, CDR2 SQIVND (reference sequence). The CDR3 region has the DNA TGTGCCAGTAGTATAGATCTCCCGGGGGGGCTAACAGATACGCAGTATTTT. Protein: CASSIDLPGGLTDTQYF.

The chain is built from TRBV4-3 and TRBJ2-3; 8 bases align to TRBD1. The CDR3 is made up of 16 amino acids. The V gene end was trimmed by 0 bases and the J gene end by 1 base; junction bases not matched to a gene: 3. The V gene's germline CDR1 is LGHNA and CDR2 YSLEER. CDR3 amino acids: CASSQDEGQGTDTQYF. The CDR3 DNA sequence: TGCGCCAGCAGCCAAGATGAGGGACAGGGCACAGATACGCAGTATTTT.

This chain connects TRBV18 to TRBJ2-3, with 9 bases aligning to TRBD2. Germline CDR1 is KGHSH and CDR2 is LQKENI. V lost 1 base and J lost 8; bases outside the gene matches: 7. The CDR3 sequence is 15 residues long. CDR3 region: CASSPLERGVGTQYF. The CDR3 nucleotides are TGTGCCAGCTCACCACTGGAGCGGGGGGTCGGTACGCAGTATTTT.

The chain links TRBV11-2 to TRBJ2-5; TRBD1 might be the D (5 bases). V lost 2 bases to trimming and J lost 6 bases, with 10 bases between them. This CDR3 spans 13 amino acids. CDR1 SGHAT and CDR2 FQNNGV come from the germline V gene. Written as DNA, the CDR3 is TGTGCCAGCAGCTTAAGGGGTGACCAGACCCAGTACTTC. Its protein is CASSLRGDQTQYF.

The chain employs TRBV19 and TRBJ1-2; maybe TRBD1 (5 bases). CDR1 and CDR2 (germline): LNHDA, SQIVND (reference sequence). The CDR3 is 14 amino acids. V lost 3 bases and J 4 bases, leaving 12 bases between the germline ends. CDR3 nucleotides: TGTGCCAGTAGTATTCAGGGAATGAGCTATGGCTACACCTTC. Amino acid sequence: CASSIQGMSYGYTF.

The chain combines TRBV28 with TRBJ1-3; D unclear. Per germline, CDR1 MDHEN and CDR2 SYDVKM. Trimming cost V 6 bases and J 3 bases, with 9 bases left between them. The CDR3 has 13 residues. CDR3: CASSPYLGNTIYF. The CDR3 nucleotides are TGTGCCAGCAGCCCCTATCTTGGAAACACCATATATTTT.

The chain joins TRBV19 to TRBJ2-7; D remains unclear. The CDR3 contains 15 residues. Between the trimmed V and J ends, which lost 1 base and 2 bases, there was a span of 12 bases. Germline loops: CDR1 LNHDA, CDR2 SQIVND (reference sequence). CDR3 in DNA: TGTGCCAGTAGTATAGCCAACTCCTCCCCCTACGAGCAGTACTTC. Translation: CASSIANSSPYEQYF.

The V and J genes are TRBV18 and TRBJ1-4; D not resolved. The V gene's germline CDR1 is KGHSH and CDR2 LQKENI. Deletions cut 2 bases from V and 8 bases from J, with 6 bases between. The CDR3 is 12 residues long. CDR3 DNA sequence: TGTGCCAGCTCACCAGGAGGGGAAAAACTGTTTTTT. This encodes CASSPGGEKLFF.